The 24 T cell receptor beta chains listed next were all sequenced from one sample in a study of Graves' ophthalmopathy and Graves' hyperthyroidism (dated by TCRdb to 2016 to 2019). Sequencer: Illumina HiSeq 2000. TCR beta CDR3 regions were amplified from RNA transcripts for repertoire sequencing. A first-round RT-PCR used HTBI primers with the Qiagen OneStep RT-PCR kit, followed by a second-round multiplex PCR, size selection and purification. Using fastp trimming at Q25 and MiXCR clonotype assembly, TCRdb reanalyzed the public sequencing data and kept in-frame beta chains. Each entry is one CDR3 protein sequence, shown with its most common DNA and genes. The sample has just over 600,000 distinct CDR3 sequences on record, around a fifth of them singletons. The ten largest account for approximately 7% of the sample. What was sequenced was peripheral blood. The origin of the receptors is a woman under 30 with stable Graves' hyperthyroidism. Some clones in this sample may be carry-over from other donors' samples. Donor details come from another sample of the same person, matched by shared clones.

This clonotype has at least ten counts. A read error may produce the germline difference seen at one junction end. The chain carries TRBV6-1 and TRBJ2-7; 8 nucleotides agree with TRBD2. Germline-derived CDR1 and CDR2 are MNHNS and SASEGT. The CDR3 consists of 8 residues. The chain's CDR3 is CAAGGDHF. The CDR3, as DNA: TGTGCCGCGGGGGGAGATCACTTC.

The chain carries TRBV11-2 and TRBJ2-2; D not resolved. Trimming removed 1 base from V and 8 bases from J, with 14 bases in between. The CDR3 covers 15 residues. Germline CDR1 and CDR2: SGHAT and FQNNGV. DNA of the CDR3: TGTGCCAGCAGCTTAGTGTGGCCGTTAAGGGGGGAGCTGTTTTTT. Amino acid sequence: CASSLVWPLRGELFF.

Ten or more counts support this clonotype. This chain connects TRBV7-2 to TRBJ1-2; TRBD1 agrees at 10 bases. CDR1 is SGHTA and CDR2 is FQGNSA in the germline V gene. After removal of 0 bases from V and 7 bases from J, the junction contained 11 bases not matched to a gene. The CDR3 spans 17 residues. The CDR3 protein is CASSLASWTGGLVGYTF. CDR3 bases: TGTGCCAGCAGCTTAGCCTCCTGGACAGGGGGATTGGTTGGCTACACCTTC.

This clonotype came up a few times. V and J are TRBV28 and TRBJ2-7; 9 bases agree with TRBD2. The CDR3 loop spans 17 amino acids. CDR1 and CDR2 (germline): MDHEN, SYDVKM. V was clipped by 5 bases and J by 0 bases; unmatched bases: 11. The CDR3 protein is CASSPQSSGAFSYEQYF. DNA of the CDR3: TGTGCCAGCAGTCCGCAATCTAGCGGGGCCTTCTCCTACGAGCAGTACTTC.

This clonotype was observed many times. V usage is TRBV12-3 or TRBV12-4 and J usage is TRBJ1-5; a possible D gene is TRBD1 (5 bases). Trimming removed 11 bases from V and 10 bases from J, with 30 bases in between. The CDR3 spans 16 residues. The CDR3 sequence: CAVSNAGTTREGPQHF. CDR3 DNA sequence: TGTGCCGTTTCTAACGCTGGGACCACCAGAGAGGGACCCCAGCATTTT.

On this clonotype itself: Because the CDR3 is missing its conserved closing phenylalanine or tryptophan, this is likely a read error. V gene TRBV9 combines with J gene TRBJ1-1; D is uncertain. V was trimmed by 0 bases and J by 0 bases, leaving 9 bases between them. This CDR3 comprises 15 residues. Germline V CDR1 and CDR2: SGDLS, YYNGEE. In DNA, the CDR3 is TGTGCCAGCAGCGTAGGTACGGGCTTGAACACTGAAGCTTTCTAT. Protein sequence: CASSVGTGLNTEAFY.

This clonotype was detected ten times or more. This chain connects TRBV12-3 or TRBV12-4 to TRBJ1-5; TRBD1 is a possible D gene (5 bases). This CDR3 has 15 residues. V was clipped by 6 bases and J by 1 base, with 13 bases between them. The CDR3 DNA reads as TGTGCCAGCAGACTAGGGGTCGGAAGCAATCAGCCCCAGCATTTT. Translation: CASRLGVGSNQPQHF.

In this sample, this clonotype turned up a few times. The chain links TRBV12-5 to TRBJ2-7; D gene ambiguous. Looked up from germline, CDR1 is LGHNT and CDR2 is FRNRAP. Deletions cut 3 bases from V and 0 bases from J, with 6 bases between. The CDR3 is 13 residues long. CDR3 in amino acids: CASGFASSYEQYF. The CDR3 DNA sequence: TGTGCTAGTGGTTTCGCCAGCTCCTACGAGCAGTACTTC.

Ten or more counts support this clonotype. The chain recombines TRBV6-1 with TRBJ2-7; D uncertain. Looked up from germline, CDR1 is MNHNS and CDR2 is SASEGT. Trimming removed 8 bases at V and 1 base at J, with 12 bases between. This CDR3 region has 13 residues. DNA for the CDR3: TGTGCCAGCGGGTGGTCCGGGTCCTACGAGCAGTACTTC. This gives the protein CASGWSGSYEQYF.

This clonotype was observed many times. The V and J genes are TRBV12-3 or TRBV12-4 and TRBJ1-5; 7 positions match TRBD1. With V trimmed by 8 bases and J by 2 bases, 9 bases remained unmatched. This CDR3 spans 15 amino acids. CDR3 region: CASGKSGTGNQPQHF. CDR3 bases: TGTGCCAGCGGAAAATCGGGGACAGGCAATCAGCCCCAGCATTTT.

This clonotype has ten or more counts. The V and J genes are TRBV12-3 or TRBV12-4 and TRBJ1-1; D call uncertain. V was clipped by 0 bases and J by 4 bases, with 9 bases between them. There are 14 residues in the CDR3. Written as DNA, the CDR3 is TGTGCCAGCAGTTTAGCGGGAACGAGCACTGAAGCTTTCTTT. The encoded protein is CASSLAGTSTEAFF.

This clonotype was seen many times. The rearrangement joins TRBV6-5 to TRBJ1-2; 11 nucleotides agree with TRBD1. The germline V gene has CDR1 MNHEY and CDR2 SVGAGI. The CDR3 has 16 amino acids. Trimming at V came to 0 bases and at J to 3 bases, leaving 3 bases not matched to a gene. The CDR3 here is CASSYSPGQGDYGYTF. CDR3 bases: TGTGCCAGCAGTTACTCGCCGGGACAGGGGGACTATGGCTACACCTTC.

This clonotype was seen many times. Mismatch with germline at one junction end may stem from a read error. The chain joins TRBV4-1 to TRBJ2-4; D could derive from TRBD1 or TRBD2 (5 bases each). CDR3 length: 19 residues. Germline V gives CDR1 MGHRA, CDR2 YSYEKL. The CDR3 nucleotides read TGCGCCAGCAGCCAAGTCGTCCCGGGACCAACGAGGGCCAAACACATTCAGTACTTC. It translates to CASSQVVPGPTRAKHIQYF.

The chain couples TRBV11-1 to TRBJ2-7; TRBD1 might be the D (5 bases). The CDR3 length is 14 residues. Germline loops: CDR1 SGHAT, CDR2 FQDESV (reference sequence). Trimming took off 0 bases at V and 3 bases at J, with 9 bases between the two ends. The CDR3 is CASSLAWQGYEQYF. DNA for the CDR3: TGTGCCAGCAGCTTAGCATGGCAGGGCTACGAGCAGTACTTC. The full variable domain, completed using reference TRBV11-1 and TRBJ2-7, is EAEVAQSPRYKITEKSQAVAFWCDPISGHATLYWYRQILGQGPELLVQFQDESVVDDSQLPKDRFSAERLKGVDSTLKIQPAELGDSAMYLCASSLAWQGYEQYFGPGTRLTVT.

In this sample, this clonotype turned up many times. The rearrangement uses TRBV19 and TRBJ1-2; D is unresolved. V dropped 3 bases and J dropped 9 bases, with 11 bases sitting between them. Germline CDR1 reads LNHDA; CDR2 reads SQIVND (reference sequence). The CDR3 length is 12 residues. CDR3 nucleotides: TGTGCCAGTAGTATGGTGTCCGACAGCTACACCTTC. As protein: CASSMVSDSYTF.

The chain employs TRBV12-3 or TRBV12-4 and TRBJ2-5; D tentatively fits TRBD1 or TRBD2 (6 bases each). The CDR3 spans 15 residues. V lost 4 bases and J 4 bases, leaving 16 bases between the germline ends. CDR3 region: CASSSTRGPRETQYF. CDR3 DNA: TGTGCCAGCAGTTCGACTCGGGGGCCCCGAGAGACCCAGTACTTC.

Points on this clonotype: The CDR3 does not close with the conserved phenylalanine or tryptophan, likely indicating a read error. The limits of the CDR3 on the DNA are not certain, so only TCRdb's listed CDR3 is given. The genes are TRBV12-3 or TRBV12-4 and TRBJ1-1; the DNA was not compared with TRBD1, the D call given in the table. The CDR3 is 13 residues long, ends included. CDR3 amino acids: CASTKPGQGPLVV.

The rearrangement joins TRBV11-1 to TRBJ2-7, with TRBD2 identical over 7 bases. With V trimmed by 5 bases and J by 3 bases, 10 bases remained unmatched. Germline V CDR1 and CDR2: SGHAT, FQDESV (reference sequence). This CDR3 is 15 amino acids long. CDR3 loop: CASSPRTSNDYEQYF. The CDR3 DNA is TGTGCCAGCAGCCCTCGGACTAGTAACGACTACGAGCAGTACTTC.

This clonotype was counted a few times. V gene TRBV5-1 combines with J gene TRBJ1-1; 7 nucleotides align to TRBD1. This CDR3 comprises 15 residues. The J segment lost 1 base and the V segment lost 2 bases, leaving 5 bases of the junction unmatched. Germline lookup yields CDR1 SGHRS and CDR2 YFSETQ. CDR3 loop: CASSLGQAPNTEAFF. The CDR3 DNA sequence: TGCGCCAGCAGCTTAGGACAGGCGCCGAACACTGAAGCTTTCTTT.

CDR3 residues: CASSELGTGDSPLHF. CDR3 DNA sequence: TGTGCCAGCAGTGAATTGGGGACAGGGGATTCACCCCTCCACTTT. The rearrangement links TRBV6-1 to TRBJ1-6; 10 bases are a match to TRBD1. The J segment lost 8 bases and the V segment lost 2 bases, leaving 3 bases of the junction unmatched. This CDR3 contains 15 residues. The V gene's germline CDR1 is MNHNS and CDR2 SASEGT.

V is TRBV6-5 and J is TRBJ1-3; weak D call: TRBD1 (6 bases). Germline lookup yields CDR1 MNHEY and CDR2 SVGAGI. The CDR3 is 14 amino acids. V was pared by 4 bases and J by 5 bases, with 12 bases between. CDR3 nucleotide sequence: TGTGCCAGCAGTTTCGCAGGGGTACGAAACACCATATATTTT. Residues: CASSFAGVRNTIYF.

Many counts were recorded for this clonotype. The chain links TRBV7-2 to TRBJ1-2; no firm D call. Germline CDR1 reads SGHTA; CDR2 reads FQGNSA. Trimming took 2 bases from V and 6 from J, leaving 19 bases between them. This CDR3 has 16 amino acids. DNA for the CDR3: TGTGCCAGCAGCTTACCTCTCCACCCCCAGGAAAATGGCTACACCTTC. Translation gives CASSLPLHPQENGYTF.

This rearrangement joins TRBV6-5 to TRBJ2-5; D call uncertain. Germline V lookup: CDR1 MNHEY, CDR2 SVGAGI. V was shortened by 0 bases and J by 3 bases, with 17 bases between the two germline ends. The CDR3 is made up of 17 amino acids. The chain's CDR3 is CASSYSTRGAEEETQYF. Written as DNA, the CDR3 is TGTGCCAGCAGTTACTCGACTCGTGGAGCTGAAGAAGAGACCCAGTACTTC.

Ten or more counts support this clonotype. V and J are TRBV20-1 and TRBJ1-6, with D possibly being TRBD1 (5 bases). Germline V lookup: CDR1 DFQATT, CDR2 SNEGSKA (reference sequence). The V gene lost 1 base and the J gene lost 14 bases, with 15 bases spanning the gap. The CDR3 loop spans 13 amino acids. CDR3 in DNA: TGCAGTGCTAGAGGGCAGGGTATCGTCGCCCTCCACTTT. Translated: CSARGQGIVALHF.